This T cell receptor beta chain was recorded in a study of blood T cell repertoires in COVID-19. The wider study: Samples came from the United States, Italy and Spain, spanning acute and convalescent COVID-19. PBMCs, B-cell-depleted T cells, or T cells provided the cDNA or gDNA that made up the material.

This CDR3 spans 15 amino acids. V was pared by 6 bases and J by 0 bases, with 4 bases of the junction left unmatched. Germline V gene data show CDR1 as MNHEY and CDR2 as SMNVEV (reference sequence). Original data processing: Amplification of reference gene primers was used by the study to estimate nucleated cell counts. The protocol was immunoSEQ multiplex PCR, while the TCRdb copy is restricted to in-frame clones and leaves out a portion. Clone size and V and J calls were adopted from that table, with D and trimming inferred from the DNA. The sample carries roughly 55,000 clones, around 86% recorded once.

This chain links TRBV27 with TRBJ2-3; TRBD2 matches at 9 bases. This clonotype was sampled from a woman aged 55-70 years with acute or convalescent COVID-19. The material sequenced was peripheral blood. The CDR3 loop reads CASSQTSGSTDTQYF. Written as DNA, the CDR3 is TGTGCCAGCAGCCAGACTAGCGGAAGCACAGATACGCAGTATTTT.